This record looks at one T cell receptor beta chain sequence and its context. Trimming removed 1 base at V and 0 bases at J, with 10 bases between. CDR3 length: 16 amino acids. Germline V gene lookup returns CDR1 SGHAT and CDR2 FQNNGV. The assay was immunoSEQ multiplex PCR, and TCRdb's table has in-frame clones only and misses some. Of roughly 150,000 clones detected, about 79% appear once; the ten largest clones hold approximately 9.4%. This sample is drawn from a study of blood T cell repertoires in COVID-19. For the study at large: T cells, B-cell-depleted T cells, or PBMCs provided the cDNA or gDNA that served as material.

This chain joins TRBV11-2 and TRBJ2-1; no clear D. Input material: peripheral blood. This TCR was recovered from a woman in her forties or fifties with acute or convalescent COVID-19. CDR3 sequence (DNA): TGTGCCAGCAGCTTAGGTGCGGAGAGCTCCTACAATGAGCAGTTCTTC. This codes for CASSLGAESSYNEQFF.